This is a list of T cell receptor beta chains from one sample in a study of CD8 T cells in Susac syndrome. TCRdb re-called the immunoSEQ multiplex PCR reads through MiXCR, storing one row per CDR3 protein. The sample consists of 400,000 to 550,000 distinct CDR3 sequences, approximately 85% of them appearing once. The sequenced material came from CD8+ T cells from PBMCs. These receptor sequences come from a human donor with multiple sclerosis. Each CDR3 is given with its conserved first and last residue. Each record gives: V gene, D gene, clone size, J gene, CDR3 DNA, CDR3 protein. D genes are given only for firm matches. Expanded clones get a size class; other rows say once, few or many, or leave the size out.

TRBV2,TRBD1,.,TRBJ1-2,TGTGCCAGGACAGGGGAGGACTATGGCTACACCTTC,CARTGEDYGYTF
TRBV7-8,TRBD1,.,TRBJ2-7,TGTGCCAGCAGCATTGATGAGGACAGGAGCTTCTACGAGCAGTACTTC,CASSIDEDRSFYEQYF
TRBV29-1,.,.,TRBJ2-5,TGCAGCGTTGAAGATAGGGGGGGCGCGGGGACCCAGTACTTC,CSVEDRGGAGTQYF
TRBV5-6,.,.,TRBJ1-1,TGTGCCAGCAGCTTGGCCCCGGTGAACACTGAAGCTTTCTTT,CASSLAPVNTEAFF
TRBV2,.,.,TRBJ2-5,TGTGCCAGCAGTGAGCGGCAGGGCTCGGAGACCCAGTACTTC,CASSERQGSETQYF
TRBV28,.,.,TRBJ2-7,TGTGCCAGCAGTTCCATAGCGAGAGAGCAGTACTTC,CASSSIAREQYF
TRBV29-1,.,.,TRBJ1-1,TGCAGCGTTGAATTAATGGGGGCCACTGAAGCTTTCTTT,CSVELMGATEAFF
TRBV5-1,.,.,TRBJ2-1,TGCGCCAGCAGCTTGGGGGTGGGGAGATCCTACAATGAGCAGTTCTTC,CASSLGVGRSYNEQFF
TRBV25-1,.,.,TRBJ2-6,TGTGCCAGCAATTTGGGCTCTGGGGCCAACGTCCTGACTTTC,CASNLGSGANVLTF
TRBV7-9,.,.,TRBJ2-1,TGTGCCAGCAGCTTAAGTGAAAATGAGCAGTTCTTC,CASSLSENEQFF
TRBV6-1,TRBD1,few,TRBJ2-1,TGTGCCAGCAGCGCAGGGGGCGCCTACAATGAGCAGTTCTTC,CASSAGGAYNEQFF
TRBV27,.,.,TRBJ2-7,TGTGCCAGCAGTTCAGCGGGTGCCCCCTCCTACGAGCAGTACTTC,CASSSAGAPSYEQYF
TRBV27,.,.,TRBJ2-1,TGTGCCAGCAGCCAGATTAACTGGGAAAACAATGAGCAGTTCTTC,CASSQINWENNEQFF
TRBV29-1,.,.,TRBJ1-1,TGCAGCGTTGACGGCGGGAACACTGAAGCTTTCTTT,CSVDGGNTEAFF
TRBV6-1,TRBD1,.,TRBJ1-2,TGTGCCAGCAGTGAATGGGGACAGGGGGCTGTGGGCTATGGCTACACCTTC,CASSEWGQGAVGYGYTF
TRBV4-1,.,.,TRBJ2-7,TGCGCCAGCAGCCAAAATCCCTACAGGAGCTCCTACGAGCAGTACTTC,CASSQNPYRSSYEQYF
TRBV9,TRBD1,.,TRBJ1-2,TGTGCCAGCAGCGTAGAAGCAGGGGGATTTAACTATGGCTACACCTTC,CASSVEAGGFNYGYTF
TRBV2,.,.,TRBJ1-3,TGTGCCAGCAGCGATTCAACCCCCCGAAACACCATATATTTT,CASSDSTPRNTIYF
TRBV7-9,.,.,TRBJ2-7,TGTGCCTCTTCGGGGCAGCACGAGCAGTACTTC,CASSGQHEQYF
TRBV20-1,.,.,TRBJ1-3,TGCAGTGCTAGACCCAGGGGCTGGTGGGGAAACACCATATATTTT,CSARPRGWWGNTIYF
TRBV3-1,TRBD2,.,TRBJ2-7,TGTGCCAGCAGCCAAGATAGGGGACTCCGCCGGGAGGGCTACGAGCAGTACTTC,CASSQDRGLRREGYEQYF
TRBV29-1,TRBD1,.,TRBJ1-1,TGCAGCGTTGTGCGACAGGGAAGTTACACTGAAGCTTTCTTT,CSVVRQGSYTEAFF
TRBV30,TRBD1,.,TRBJ2-2,TGTGCCTGGGGGACAGAGAACACCGGGGAGCTGTTTTTT,CAWGTENTGELFF
TRBV30,.,.,TRBJ1-1,TGTGCCTGGACCGTTCCTCGCCCTGAAGCTTTCTTT,CAWTVPRPEAFF
TRBV29-1,TRBD1,.,TRBJ1-2,TGCAGCGTCTACGGGACAGGCAACTATGGCTACACCTTC,CSVYGTGNYGYTF
TRBV5-1,.,.,TRBJ2-1,TGCGCCAGCAGCCCACCCGAGCGGTCCCACAATGAGCAGTTCTTC,CASSPPERSHNEQFF
TRBV27,.,.,TRBJ2-6,TGTGCCAGCAGTTTATCTCTCCCGGGGGCCAACGTCCTGACTTTC,CASSLSLPGANVLTF
TRBV20-1,TRBD2,.,TRBJ2-1,TGCAGTGCTAGAGACTGGGGACTAGCGGACCCTAGGGGCTCCTACAATGAGCAGTTCTTC,CSARDWGLADPRGSYNEQFF
TRBV19,.,once,TRBJ2-1,TGTGCCAGTCGGGGTTATACCTACAATGAGCAGTTCTTC,CASRGYTYNEQFF
TRBV6-1,.,few,TRBJ2-1,TGTGCCAGCAGTGAAGTAGCGGCGAAGTTCTTC,CASSEVAAKFF
TRBV29-1,TRBD2,.,TRBJ2-1,TGCAGCGTGACTAGCGGTTTTGATAATGAGCAGTTCTTC,CSVTSGFDNEQFF
TRBV7-6,.,once,TRBJ1-5,TGTGCCAGCAGCGCGAGTTCAAATCAGCCCCAGCATTTT,CASSASSNQPQHF
TRBV27,.,.,TRBJ2-1,TGTGCCAGCAGTTTTTTATCAGCTTTCAATGAGCAGTTCTTC,CASSFLSAFNEQFF
TRBV6-6,.,few,TRBJ1-1,TGTGCCAGCAGTTCCGGAATCTCTGAAGCTTTCTTT,CASSSGISEAFF
TRBV5-1,.,.,TRBJ2-7,TGCGCCAGCAGCCCCCCTGGGGCAGGGGTCCCCTACGAGCAGTACTTC,CASSPPGAGVPYEQYF
TRBV6-5,TRBD1,.,TRBJ1-1,TGTGCCAGCAGTTACGCCCAGGGGGCGGACACTGAAGCTTTCTTT,CASSYAQGADTEAFF
TRBV30,TRBD1,once,TRBJ2-7,TGTGCCTGGAGTGTTGGCAGGGGGCTGGACGAGCAGTACTTC,CAWSVGRGLDEQYF
TRBV9,.,.,TRBJ1-2,TGTGCCAGCAGCGTGGGACCGCAAAATGGCTACACCTTC,CASSVGPQNGYTF
TRBV7-9,TRBD1,.,TRBJ1-1,TGTGCCAGCAGCTCGTTGACAGGGAATGGGTTGATGAACACTGAAGCTTTCTTT,CASSSLTGNGLMNTEAFF
TRBV4-1,.,.,TRBJ2-7,TGCGCCAGCAGCCAAGATTTTGGGGACACTGACTACGAGCAGTACTTC,CASSQDFGDTDYEQYF
TRBV6-6,.,.,TRBJ2-3,TGTGCCAGCAGCAACGAAGGGGTGGATACGCAGTATTTT,CASSNEGVDTQYF
TRBV25-1,TRBD1,.,TRBJ1-1,TGTGCCAGCAGAGAACAGGGGCTGAACACTGAAGCTTTCTTT,CASREQGLNTEAFF
TRBV3-1,TRBD2,.,TRBJ2-5,TGTGCCACTAAACCGGGACTAGCGTACCAAGAGACCCAGTACTTC,CATKPGLAYQETQYF
TRBV10-1,.,.,TRBJ1-1,TGCGCCAGCAGTGTTGACAGTTTATCGTCTGAAGCTTTCTTT,CASSVDSLSSEAFF
TRBV30,.,.,TRBJ1-1,TGTGCCTGGAGTGGGGCAGGGATGAACACTGAAGCTTTCTTT,CAWSGAGMNTEAFF
TRBV20-1,.,.,TRBJ2-1,TGCAGTGCTAGAGATCTTAACAGTGACAATGAGCAGTTCTTC,CSARDLNSDNEQFF
TRBV4-1,TRBD1,.,TRBJ2-7,TGCGCCAGCAGCCAAGATGTGCTACAGGGGGCGGGCGAGCAGTACTTC,CASSQDVLQGAGEQYF